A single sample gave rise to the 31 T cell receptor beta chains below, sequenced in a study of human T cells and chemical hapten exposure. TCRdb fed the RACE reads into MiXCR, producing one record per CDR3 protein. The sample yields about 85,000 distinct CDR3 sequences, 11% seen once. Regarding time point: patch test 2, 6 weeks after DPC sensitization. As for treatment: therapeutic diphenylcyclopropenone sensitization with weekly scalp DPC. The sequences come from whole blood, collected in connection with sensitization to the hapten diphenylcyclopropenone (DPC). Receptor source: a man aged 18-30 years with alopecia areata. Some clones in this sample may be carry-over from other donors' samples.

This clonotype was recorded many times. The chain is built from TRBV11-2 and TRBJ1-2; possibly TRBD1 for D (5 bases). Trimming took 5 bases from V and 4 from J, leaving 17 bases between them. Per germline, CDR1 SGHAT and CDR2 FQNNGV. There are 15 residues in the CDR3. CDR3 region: CASSNRVGVFYGYTF. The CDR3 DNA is TGTGCCAGCAGCAACCGAGTAGGGGTCTTCTATGGCTACACCTTC.

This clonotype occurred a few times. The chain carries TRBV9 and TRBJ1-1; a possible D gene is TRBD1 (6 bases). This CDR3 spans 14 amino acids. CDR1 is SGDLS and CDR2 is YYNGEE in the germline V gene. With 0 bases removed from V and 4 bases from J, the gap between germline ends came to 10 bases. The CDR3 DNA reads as TGTGCCAGCAGCGTAGCTTCACAGGGCACTGAAGCTTTCTTT. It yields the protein CASSVASQGTEAFF.

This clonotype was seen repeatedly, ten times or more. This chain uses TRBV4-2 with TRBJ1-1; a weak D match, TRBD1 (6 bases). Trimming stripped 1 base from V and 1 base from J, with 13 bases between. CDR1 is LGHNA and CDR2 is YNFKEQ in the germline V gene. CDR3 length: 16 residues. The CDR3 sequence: CASSQAVGRGNTEAFF. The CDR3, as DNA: TGTGCCAGCAGCCAAGCCGTCGGCAGGGGGAACACTGAAGCTTTCTTT.

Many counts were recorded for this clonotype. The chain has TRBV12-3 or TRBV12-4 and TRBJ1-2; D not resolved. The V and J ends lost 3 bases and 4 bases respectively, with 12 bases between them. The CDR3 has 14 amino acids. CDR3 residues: CASSFPWSTYGYTF. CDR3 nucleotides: TGTGCCAGCAGTTTTCCGTGGAGTACCTATGGCTACACCTTC.

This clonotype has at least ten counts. The DNA for the CDR3 is TGTGCCAGCAGCTCCGGAGGGACAAAGGGCGAGCAGTACTTC. It specifies CASSSGGTKGEQYF. This chain uses TRBV11-2 with TRBJ2-7; D may be TRBD1 or TRBD2 (6 bases each). Germline values: CDR1 SGHAT, CDR2 FQNNGV. Deletions cut 4 bases from V and 6 bases from J, with 16 bases between. This CDR3 has 14 amino acids.

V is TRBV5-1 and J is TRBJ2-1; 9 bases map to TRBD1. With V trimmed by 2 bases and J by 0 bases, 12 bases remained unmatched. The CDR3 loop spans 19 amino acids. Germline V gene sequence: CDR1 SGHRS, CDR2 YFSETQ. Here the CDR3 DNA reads TGCGCCAGCAGCTTCCCCGGGACAGGGACCGGAAGCTCCTACAATGAGCAGTTCTTC. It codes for CASSFPGTGTGSSYNEQFF.

CDR3 amino acids: CASIKDGNEQYF. The CDR3 nucleotides read TGTGCCAGCATCAAAGACGGGAACGAGCAGTACTTC. The V call is TRBV28, the J call TRBJ2-7; D may be TRBD2 (5 bases). CDR1 and CDR2 (germline): MDHEN, SYDVKM. The CDR3 runs 12 residues. V lost 7 bases and J 5 bases, leaving 12 bases between the germline ends.

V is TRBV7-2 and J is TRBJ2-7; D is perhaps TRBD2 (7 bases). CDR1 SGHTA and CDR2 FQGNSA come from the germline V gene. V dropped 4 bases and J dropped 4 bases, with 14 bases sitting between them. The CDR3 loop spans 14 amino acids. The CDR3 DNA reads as TGTGCCAGCAGCTCCTTCGCGGGGGCATACGAGCAGTACTTC. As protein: CASSSFAGAYEQYF.

CDR3 region: CASSQESRGTEAFF. In DNA, the CDR3 is TGCGCCAGCAGCCAAGAATCGAGGGGTACTGAAGCTTTCTTT. The chain carries TRBV4-3 and TRBJ1-1; a weak D match, TRBD1 (5 bases). Germline CDR1 and CDR2: LGHNA and YSLEER. V was pared by 0 bases and J by 5 bases, with 10 bases between. The CDR3 has 14 amino acids.

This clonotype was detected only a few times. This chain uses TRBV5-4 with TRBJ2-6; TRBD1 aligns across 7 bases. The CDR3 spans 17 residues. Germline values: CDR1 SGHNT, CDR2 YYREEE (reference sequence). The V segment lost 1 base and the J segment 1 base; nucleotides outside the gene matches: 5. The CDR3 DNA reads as TGTGCCAGCAGCTTGTCGGGACAGCCTTCTGGGGCCAACGTCCTGACTTTC. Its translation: CASSLSGQPSGANVLTF. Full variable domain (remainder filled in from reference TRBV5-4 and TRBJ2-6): ETGVTQSPTHLIKTRGQQVTLRCSSQSGHNTVSWYQQALGQGPQFIFQYYREEENGRGNFPPRFSGLQFPNYSSELNVNALELDDSALYLCASSLSGQPSGANVLTFGAGSRLTVL.

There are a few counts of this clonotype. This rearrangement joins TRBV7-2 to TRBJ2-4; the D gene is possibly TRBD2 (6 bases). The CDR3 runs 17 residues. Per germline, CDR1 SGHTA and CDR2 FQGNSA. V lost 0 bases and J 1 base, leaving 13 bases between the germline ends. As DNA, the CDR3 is TGTGCCAGCAGCTTAGCTGCGGAGGGCTATGCCAAAAACATTCAGTACTTC. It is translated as CASSLAAEGYAKNIQYF. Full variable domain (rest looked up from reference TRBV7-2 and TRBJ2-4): GAGVSQSPSNKVTEKGKDVELRCDPISGHTALYWYRQSLGQGLEFLIYFQGNSAPDKSGLPSDRFSAERTGGSVSTLTIQRTQQEDSAVYLCASSLAAEGYAKNIQYFGAGTRLSVL.

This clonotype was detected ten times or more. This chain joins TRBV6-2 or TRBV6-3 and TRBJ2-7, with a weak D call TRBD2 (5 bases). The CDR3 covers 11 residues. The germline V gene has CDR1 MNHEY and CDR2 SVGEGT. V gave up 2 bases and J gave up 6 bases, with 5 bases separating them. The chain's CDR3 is CASSYRGEQYF. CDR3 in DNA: TGTGCCAGCAGTTACCGGGGCGAGCAGTACTTC.

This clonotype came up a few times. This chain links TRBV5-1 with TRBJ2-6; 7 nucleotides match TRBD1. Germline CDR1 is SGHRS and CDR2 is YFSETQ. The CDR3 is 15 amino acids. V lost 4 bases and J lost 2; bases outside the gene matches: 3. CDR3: CASSPQGAGANVLTF. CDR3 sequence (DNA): TGCGCCAGCAGCCCTCAGGGGGCTGGGGCCAACGTCCTGACTTTC.

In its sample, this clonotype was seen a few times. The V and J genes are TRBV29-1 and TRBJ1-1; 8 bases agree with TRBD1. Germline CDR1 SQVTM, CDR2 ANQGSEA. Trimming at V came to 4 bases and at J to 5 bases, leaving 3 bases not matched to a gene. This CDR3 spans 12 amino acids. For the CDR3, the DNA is TGCAGCGTTGTGGACAGGGTTACTGAAGCTTTCTTT. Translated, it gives CSVVDRVTEAFF. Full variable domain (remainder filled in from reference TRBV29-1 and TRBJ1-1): SAVISQKPSRDICQRGTSLTIQCQVDSQVTMMFWYRQQPGQSLTLIATANQGSEATYESGFVIDKFPISRPNLTFSTLTVSNMSPEDSSIYLCSVVDRVTEAFFGQGTRLTVV.

The CDR3 loop is CASSSWGLLSGANVLTF. The DNA of the CDR3 is TGTGCCAGCAGCTCCTGGGGGCTCCTCTCTGGGGCCAACGTCCTGACTTTC. The chain couples TRBV11-2 to TRBJ2-6, with a tentative D call TRBD1 (6 bases). This CDR3 has 17 amino acids. Germline V lookup: CDR1 SGHAT, CDR2 FQNNGV. Trimming took off 4 bases at V and 0 bases at J, with 13 bases between the two ends.

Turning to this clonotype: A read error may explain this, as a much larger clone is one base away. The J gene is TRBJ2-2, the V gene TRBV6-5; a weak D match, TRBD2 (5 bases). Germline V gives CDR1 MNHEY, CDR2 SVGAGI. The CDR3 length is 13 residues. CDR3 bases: TGTGCCAGCAGTTCTGACACCACCGGGGAGCTGCTTTTT. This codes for CASSSDTTGELLF.

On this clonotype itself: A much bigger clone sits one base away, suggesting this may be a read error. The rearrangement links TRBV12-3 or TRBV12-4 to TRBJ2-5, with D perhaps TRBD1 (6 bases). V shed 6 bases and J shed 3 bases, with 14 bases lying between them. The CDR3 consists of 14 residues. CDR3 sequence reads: CASRKQGRKETQYF. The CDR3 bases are TGTGCCAGCAGGAAACAGGGTAGGAAAGAGACCCAGTACTTC.

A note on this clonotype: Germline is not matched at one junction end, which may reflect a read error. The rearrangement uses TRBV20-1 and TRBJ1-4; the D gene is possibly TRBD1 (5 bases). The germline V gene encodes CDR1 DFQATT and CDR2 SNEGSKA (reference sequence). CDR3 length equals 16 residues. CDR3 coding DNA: TGCAATGCTAGAGTTGGGGGACTCCCGAGGGGAGAAAAACTGTTTTTT. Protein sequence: CNARVGGLPRGEKLFF.

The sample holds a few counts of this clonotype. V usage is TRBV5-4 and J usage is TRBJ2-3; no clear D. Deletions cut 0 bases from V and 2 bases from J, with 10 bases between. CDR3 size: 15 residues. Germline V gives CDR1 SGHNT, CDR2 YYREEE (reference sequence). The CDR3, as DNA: TGTGCCAGCAGCTTGGAAGGCGGAAACACAGATACGCAGTATTTT. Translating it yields CASSLEGGNTDTQYF.

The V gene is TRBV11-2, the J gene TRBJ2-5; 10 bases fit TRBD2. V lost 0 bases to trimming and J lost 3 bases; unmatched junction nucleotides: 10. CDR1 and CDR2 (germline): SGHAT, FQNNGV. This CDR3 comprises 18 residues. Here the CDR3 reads CASSLEALAGGRKETQYF. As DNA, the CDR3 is TGTGCCAGCAGCTTAGAAGCTTTAGCGGGGGGACGAAAAGAGACCCAGTACTTC.

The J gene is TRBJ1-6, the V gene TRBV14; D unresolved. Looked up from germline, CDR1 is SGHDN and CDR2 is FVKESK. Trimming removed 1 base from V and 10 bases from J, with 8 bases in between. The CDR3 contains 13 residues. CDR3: CASSQALDSPLHF. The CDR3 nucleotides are TGTGCCAGCAGCCAAGCCTTGGACTCACCCCTCCACTTT.

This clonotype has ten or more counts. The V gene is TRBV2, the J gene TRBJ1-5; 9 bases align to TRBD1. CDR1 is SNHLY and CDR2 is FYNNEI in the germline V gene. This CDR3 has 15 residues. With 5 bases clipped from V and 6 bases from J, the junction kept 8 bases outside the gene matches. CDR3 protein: CASSPGTGSFQPQHF. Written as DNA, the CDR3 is TGTGCCAGCAGTCCCGGGACAGGGTCGTTTCAGCCCCAGCATTTT.

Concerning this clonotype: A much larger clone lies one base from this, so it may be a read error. CDR3 nucleotides: TGCGCCAGCAGCCCACATGGGGGGAGCTCCTACAATGAGCAGTTCTTC. Amino acid sequence: CASSPHGGSSYNEQFF. The chain employs TRBV5-1 and TRBJ2-1; a possible D gene is TRBD2 (6 bases). The germline V gene has CDR1 SGHRS and CDR2 YFSETQ. This CDR3 has 16 amino acids. V was clipped by 4 bases and J by 0 bases, with 14 bases between them. Looking up the rest from reference TRBV5-1 and TRBJ2-1 gives the full variable domain: KAGVTQTPRYLIKTRGQQVTLSCSPISGHRSVSWYQQTPGQGLQFLFEYFSETQRNKGNFPGRFSGRQFSNSRSEMNVSTLELGDSALYLCASSPHGGSSYNEQFFGPGTRLTVL.

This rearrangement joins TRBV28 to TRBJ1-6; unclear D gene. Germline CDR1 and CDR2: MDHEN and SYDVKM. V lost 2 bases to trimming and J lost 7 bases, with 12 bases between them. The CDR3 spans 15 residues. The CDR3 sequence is CASSLGVIRNSPLHF. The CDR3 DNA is TGTGCCAGCAGTTTAGGGGTTATTAGGAATTCACCCCTCCACTTT.

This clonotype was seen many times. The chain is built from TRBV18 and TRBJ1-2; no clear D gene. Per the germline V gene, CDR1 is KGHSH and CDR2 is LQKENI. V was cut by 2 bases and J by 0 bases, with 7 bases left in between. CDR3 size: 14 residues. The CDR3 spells CASSPKESNYGYTF. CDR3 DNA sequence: TGTGCCAGCTCACCAAAGGAGTCTAACTATGGCTACACCTTC.

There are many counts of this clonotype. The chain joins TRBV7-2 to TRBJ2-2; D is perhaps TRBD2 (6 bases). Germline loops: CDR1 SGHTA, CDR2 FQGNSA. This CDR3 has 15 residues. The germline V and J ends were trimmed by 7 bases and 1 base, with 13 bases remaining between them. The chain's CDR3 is CASNDWRENTGELFF. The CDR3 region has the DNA TGTGCCAGCAACGATTGGCGGGAGAACACCGGGGAGCTGTTTTTT. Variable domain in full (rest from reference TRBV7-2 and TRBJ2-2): GAGVSQSPSNKVTEKGKDVELRCDPISGHTALYWYRQSLGQGLEFLIYFQGNSAPDKSGLPSDRFSAERTGGSVSTLTIQRTQQEDSAVYLCASNDWRENTGELFFGEGSRLTVL.

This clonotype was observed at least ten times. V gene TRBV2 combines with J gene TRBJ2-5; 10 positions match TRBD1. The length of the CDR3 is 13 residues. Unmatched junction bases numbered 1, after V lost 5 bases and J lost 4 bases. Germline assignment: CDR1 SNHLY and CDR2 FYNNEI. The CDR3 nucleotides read TGTGCCAGCAGTCGACAGGGGGCAGAGACCCAGTACTTC. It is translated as CASSRQGAETQYF.

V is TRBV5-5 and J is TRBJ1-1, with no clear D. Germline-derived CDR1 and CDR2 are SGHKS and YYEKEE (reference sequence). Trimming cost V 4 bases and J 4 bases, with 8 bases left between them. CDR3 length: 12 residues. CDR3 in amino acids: CASSRFGTEAFF. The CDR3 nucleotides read TGTGCCAGCAGCCGCTTCGGCACTGAAGCTTTCTTT.

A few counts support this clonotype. The CDR3 loop is CASSLSTRTDTQYF. In DNA, the CDR3 is TGTGCCAGCAGCCTCAGTACTCGGACAGATACGCAGTATTTT. The chain recombines TRBV11-2 with TRBJ2-3; D ambiguous. Germline CDR1 reads SGHAT; CDR2 reads FQNNGV. This CDR3 contains 14 residues. Trimming cost V 5 bases and J 3 bases, with 12 bases left between them.

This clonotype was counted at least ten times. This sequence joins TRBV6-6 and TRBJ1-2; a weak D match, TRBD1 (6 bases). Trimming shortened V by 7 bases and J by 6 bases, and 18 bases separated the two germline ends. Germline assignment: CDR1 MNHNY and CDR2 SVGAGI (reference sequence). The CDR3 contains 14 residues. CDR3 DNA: TGTGCCAGCATCCCCTCTAGGACAGCAGATGGCTACACCTTC. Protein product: CASIPSRTADGYTF.

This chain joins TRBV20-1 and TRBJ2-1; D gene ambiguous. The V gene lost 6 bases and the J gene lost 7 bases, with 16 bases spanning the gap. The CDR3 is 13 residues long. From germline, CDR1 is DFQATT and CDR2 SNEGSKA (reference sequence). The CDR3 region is CSAPQWLGNEQFF. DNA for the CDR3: TGCAGTGCGCCTCAGTGGCTGGGGAATGAGCAGTTCTTC.